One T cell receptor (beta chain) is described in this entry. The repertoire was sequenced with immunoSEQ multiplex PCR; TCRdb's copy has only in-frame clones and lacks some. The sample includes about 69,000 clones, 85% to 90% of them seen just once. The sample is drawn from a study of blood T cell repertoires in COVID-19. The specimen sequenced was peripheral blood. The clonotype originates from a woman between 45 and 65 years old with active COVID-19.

CDR3 region: CASRGTSGSGSSYNEQFF. CDR3 nucleotides: TGTGCCAGCAGGGGGACTAGCGGGAGCGGAAGCTCCTACAATGAGCAGTTCTTC. J is TRBJ2-1 and V is TRBV5-6, with 14 bases that match TRBD2. The V gene end was trimmed by 5 bases and the J gene end by 0 bases; junction bases not matched to a gene: 7. Germline V gene sequence: CDR1 SGHDT, CDR2 YYEEEE. The CDR3 extends over 18 amino acids.